This T cell receptor beta chain was identified during a study of blood T cell repertoires in COVID-19. Study at large: Specimens from acute and convalescent COVID-19 originated in the United States, Italy and Spain. The analysed material was cDNA or gDNA that came from T cells, B-cell-depleted T cells, or PBMCs.

In the authors' methods: Scientists estimated how many nucleated cells there were by amplifying reference gene primers. TCRdb keeps only in-frame clones here, not all; method: immunoSEQ multiplex PCR. The DNA was the basis for D and trimming; V, J and clone size are from that table. The table lists approximately 160,000 clones, roughly 80% of them singletons. This CDR3 region has 15 residues. V lost 0 bases, J lost 10 bases, and 16 bases lay in between. Germline CDR1 SGHTA, CDR2 FQGNSA. This clone showed up just once. This clonotype was obtained from a man in his sixties with acute or convalescent COVID-19. The chain recombines TRBV7-2 with TRBJ1-5, with a tentative D call TRBD1 (6 bases). Sequencing was carried out using peripheral blood. CDR3 in amino acids: CASSLAGHTSQPQHF. CDR3 nucleotides: TGTGCCAGCAGCTTAGCGGGACACACATCACAACCCCAGCATTTT.